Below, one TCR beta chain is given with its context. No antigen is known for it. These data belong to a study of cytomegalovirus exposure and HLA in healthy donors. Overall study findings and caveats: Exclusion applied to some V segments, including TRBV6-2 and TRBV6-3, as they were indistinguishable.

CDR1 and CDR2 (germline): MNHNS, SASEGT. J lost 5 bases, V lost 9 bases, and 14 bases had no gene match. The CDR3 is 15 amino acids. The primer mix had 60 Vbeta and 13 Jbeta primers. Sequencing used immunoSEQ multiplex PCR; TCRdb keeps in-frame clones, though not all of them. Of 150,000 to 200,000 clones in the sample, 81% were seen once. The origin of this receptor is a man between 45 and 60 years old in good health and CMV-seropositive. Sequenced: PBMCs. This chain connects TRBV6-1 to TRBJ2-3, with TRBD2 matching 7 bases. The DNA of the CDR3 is TGTGCCAGGTTGATGTGGGAGGGCCAGGGAGATACGCAGTATTTT. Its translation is CARLMWEGQGDTQYF.